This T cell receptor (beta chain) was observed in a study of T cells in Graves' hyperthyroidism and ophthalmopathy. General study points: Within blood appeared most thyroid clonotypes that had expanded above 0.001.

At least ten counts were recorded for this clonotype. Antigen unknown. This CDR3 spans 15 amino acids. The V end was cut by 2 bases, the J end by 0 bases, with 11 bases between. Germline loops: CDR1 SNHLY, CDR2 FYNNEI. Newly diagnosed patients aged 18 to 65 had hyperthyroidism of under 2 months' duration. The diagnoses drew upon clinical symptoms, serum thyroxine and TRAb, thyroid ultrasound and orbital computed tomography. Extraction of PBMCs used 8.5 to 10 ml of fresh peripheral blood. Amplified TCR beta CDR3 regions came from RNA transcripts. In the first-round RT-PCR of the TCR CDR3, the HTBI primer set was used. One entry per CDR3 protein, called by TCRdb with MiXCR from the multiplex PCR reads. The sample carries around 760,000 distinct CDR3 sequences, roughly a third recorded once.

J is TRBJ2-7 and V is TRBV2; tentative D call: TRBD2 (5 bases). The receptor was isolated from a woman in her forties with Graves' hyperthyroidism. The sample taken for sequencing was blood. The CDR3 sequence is CASSERGISSYEQYF. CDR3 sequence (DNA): TGTGCCAGCAGTGAACGGGGAATCAGCTCCTACGAGCAGTACTTC.